The source of this T cell receptor (beta chain) is a study of T cell repertoires in cytomegalovirus infection. This clonotype was observed a few times. Its antigen remains unidentified. This CDR3 is 13 amino acids long. The V gene lost 4 bases and the J gene lost 7 bases, with 13 bases spanning the gap. TCRdb redid the calling of the reads with MiXCR, one entry per CDR3 protein. The table has fewer than 200,000 distinct CDR3 sequences, about 20% seen once. Sequencing used CD8+ T cells from cultured PBMCs, obtained from culture after CMV antigen stimulation. The clonotype originates from a human donor in good health (CMV status not recorded). Some clones in this sample may be carry-over from other donors' samples. The genes are TRBV12-3 or TRBV12-4 and TRBJ1-1; maybe TRBD1 (5 bases). The CDR3 is CASSSRGSGEAFF. For the CDR3, the DNA is TGTGCCAGCAGTTCCCGGGGGTCCGGTGAAGCTTTCTTT.